Below, 28 T cell receptor beta chains from the same sample are listed, as sequenced in a study of blood T cells in healthy people across ages. A sample-barcoded 5' primer and a J-beta primer mix were used in a second PCR of about 6 to 11 cycles. TCRdb redid the calling of the 5' RACE reads with MiXCR, one entry per CDR3 protein. The table lists more than 600,000 distinct CDR3 sequences, around 25% of them singletons. This sample was also put to use in a study of T cells of mothers and their children.

Sample: blood. These receptors came from a boy between 5 and 17 years old in good health.

This clonotype has just a few counts. V is TRBV7-9 and J is TRBJ1-2, with a tentative D call TRBD1 (6 bases). The germline V and J ends were trimmed by 11 bases and 3 bases, with 19 bases remaining between them. The CDR3 spans 14 residues. Germline CDR1 reads SEHNR; CDR2 reads FQNEAQ (reference sequence). The CDR3, as DNA: TGTGCCGAGCTGGGGCAGGGGAACGACTATGGCTACACCTTC. It yields the protein CAELGQGNDYGYTF.

The V call is TRBV5-1, the J call TRBJ2-5, with D perhaps TRBD1 (5 bases). This CDR3 region has 12 residues. Trimming pared 5 bases from V and 2 bases from J, leaving 7 bases between. CDR1 and CDR2 from the germline V gene are SGHRS and YFSETQ. CDR3 coding DNA: TGCGCCAGCAGAGACAGACAAGAGACCCAGTACTTC. As protein: CASRDRQETQYF.

The V and J genes are TRBV6-2 or TRBV6-3 and TRBJ2-1; D not resolved. V was shortened by 6 bases and J by 5 bases, with 11 bases between the two germline ends. Germline V lookup: CDR1 MNHEY, CDR2 SVGEGT. This CDR3 contains 13 residues. The CDR3: CASRQGPNNEQFF. DNA for the CDR3: TGTGCCAGCAGACAAGGACCAAACAATGAGCAGTTCTTC.

This rearrangement joins TRBV11-2 to TRBJ2-1, with D possibly called TRBD1 or TRBD2 (5 bases each). CDR1 is SGHAT and CDR2 is FQNNGV in the germline V gene. The CDR3 is 16 residues long. Between the trimmed V and J ends, which lost 2 bases and 0 bases, there was a span of 11 bases. The CDR3: CASSLRGVGSYNEQFF. The DNA for the CDR3 is TGTGCCAGCAGCTTACGAGGGGTGGGCTCCTACAATGAGCAGTTCTTC.

This clonotype was detected a few times. V is TRBV6-2 or TRBV6-3 and J is TRBJ2-1, with TRBD2 identical over 16 bases. The length of the CDR3 is 17 residues. CDR1 and CDR2 from the germline V gene are MNHEY and SVGEGT. J was trimmed by 4 bases and V by 7 bases; bases with no gene match: 7. The CDR3 nucleotides are TGTGCCAGCACCTCCGGGACTAGCGGGAGGGGGTACAATGAGCAGTTCTTC. Its protein product is CASTSGTSGRGYNEQFF.

This clonotype was picked up a small number of times. The chain has TRBV12-3 or TRBV12-4 and TRBJ2-3; 14 nucleotides line up with TRBD2. Unmatched junction bases numbered 10, after V lost 8 bases and J lost 9 bases. This CDR3 comprises 15 residues. CDR3 residues: CASRLAGGTQTTQYF. In nucleotides, the CDR3 is TGTGCCAGCCGACTAGCGGGGGGGACTCAGACGACGCAGTATTTT.

The genes are TRBV4-1 and TRBJ2-2; no clear D. The CDR3 extends over 15 amino acids. Germline V CDR1 and CDR2: MGHRA, YSYEKL. Trimming left V 4 bases short and J 0 bases short, with 9 bases between. The CDR3 loop is CASSPVQANTGELFF. In nucleotides, the CDR3 is TGCGCCAGCAGCCCGGTACAAGCGAACACCGGGGAGCTGTTTTTT.

The V gene is TRBV29-1, the J gene TRBJ1-2; no definite D call. CDR1 is SQVTM and CDR2 is ANQGSEA in the germline V gene. The CDR3 has 16 residues. V lost 6 bases, J lost 3 bases, and 23 bases lay in between. CDR3 in DNA: TGCAGCGTAGCGAGACCCCCTACAAAGGTCGACTATGGCTACACCTTC. The encoded protein is CSVARPPTKVDYGYTF.

The V and J genes are TRBV15 and TRBJ2-3; D remains ambiguous. Germline CDR1 and CDR2: LNHNV and YYDKDF (reference sequence). Trimming pared 0 bases from V and 0 bases from J, leaving 7 bases between. This CDR3 comprises 15 residues. The CDR3 DNA reads TGTGCCACCAGCAGAGATGGTAGCAGCACAGATACGCAGTATTTT. Protein: CATSRDGSSTDTQYF.

The rearrangement links TRBV27 to TRBJ2-7; possible D gene TRBD1, 6 bases. CDR3 length equals 16 residues. V dropped 0 bases and J dropped 5 bases, with 17 bases sitting between them. CDR1 is MNHEY and CDR2 is SMNVEV in the germline V gene (reference sequence). The CDR3 DNA sequence: TGTGCCAGCAGTTTATCGGGGGCTAGAAAGGGTAACGAGCAGTACTTC. Translated: CASSLSGARKGNEQYF.

The sample holds a few counts of this clonotype. The chain has TRBV11-2 and TRBJ2-1, with D possibly TRBD1 on 5 matching bases. Deletions cut 4 bases from V and 9 bases from J, with 16 bases between. CDR1 is SGHAT, CDR2 FQNNGV, per germline. The CDR3 loop spans 14 amino acids. CDR3 in amino acids: CASSSDLGLLEQFF. CDR3 DNA sequence: TGTGCCAGCAGCTCTGACCTGGGGCTACTTGAGCAGTTCTTC. Combining the CDR3 with reference TRBV11-2 and TRBJ2-1 gives the whole variable domain EAGVAQSPRYKIIEKRQSVAFWCNPISGHATLYWYQQILGQGPKLLIQFQNNGVVDDSQLPKDRFSAERLKGVDSTLKIQPAKLEDSAVYLCASSSDLGLLEQFFGPGTRLTVL.

Concerning this clonotype: Germline and junction disagree at one end, which may indicate a read error. The chain employs TRBV28 and TRBJ2-1, with 10 nucleotides matching TRBD1. Germline V gives CDR1 MDHEN, CDR2 SYDVKM. The CDR3 contains 15 residues. CDR3 residues: CASSLRQGAKETQHF. In DNA, the CDR3 is TGTGCCAGCAGCCTTAGACAGGGGGCTAAAGAGACCCAGCACTTC.

This clonotype was counted only a few times. The chain carries TRBV28 and TRBJ2-1; 10 bases align to TRBD2. Germline assignment: CDR1 MDHEN and CDR2 SYDVKM. V trimming: 4 bases; J trimming: 3 bases; junction bases outside the gene matches: 6. The CDR3 runs to 16 residues. The CDR3 bases are TGTGCCAGCAGTTCCGCACTAGCGGGACACTACAATGAGCAGTTCTTC. Residues: CASSSALAGHYNEQFF.

This chain connects TRBV5-1 to TRBJ2-5, with D perhaps TRBD1 (6 bases). The CDR3 is 14 residues long. V was clipped by 4 bases and J by 3 bases, with 13 bases between them. Germline CDR1 and CDR2: SGHRS and YFSETQ. CDR3 nucleotide sequence: TGCGCCAGCAGCGAACCACAGGGTAAAGAGACCCAGTACTTC. It encodes CASSEPQGKETQYF.

The J gene is TRBJ1-1, the V gene TRBV9; no definite D call. The CDR3 has 15 residues. The germline CDR1 and CDR2 sequences are SGDLS and YYNGEE. V was trimmed by 0 bases and J by 0 bases, leaving 9 bases between them. The CDR3 DNA sequence: TGTGCCAGCAGCGTAGTTCCGGGCCTGAACACTGAAGCTTTCTTT. As protein: CASSVVPGLNTEAFF.

Note on this clonotype: The DNA is left out, because the CDR3 cannot be placed on it with certainty; the CDR3 is given as TCRdb lists it. The V gene is TRBV28, the J gene TRBJ1-2; TRBD1 was called by the table and not checked on the DNA. Germline CDR1 reads MDHEN; CDR2 reads SYDVKM. The CDR3 has 17 amino acids, counting both end residues. CDR3 in amino acids: CASILGGGTGLGYGYTF.

This chain connects TRBV5-6 to TRBJ2-1; D is perhaps TRBD1 (5 bases). This CDR3 spans 11 amino acids. V lost 4 bases and J lost 13, with 12 bases in between. The germline gives CDR1 SGHDT, CDR2 YYEEEE. CDR3 DNA: TGTGCCAGCAGCCTAACGACAGATCAGTTCTTC. Translated, it gives CASSLTTDQFF.

The CDR3 here is CASSYPLGAGIKGDTQYF. The CDR3 DNA follows: TGTGCCAGCAGTTACCCCCTGGGGGCGGGGATTAAGGGAGATACGCAGTATTTT. This chain links TRBV5-5 with TRBJ2-3; D is possibly TRBD1 or TRBD2 (6 bases each). Trimming cost V 5 bases and J 5 bases, with 27 bases left between them. The CDR3 runs to 18 residues. Germline CDR1 is SGHKS and CDR2 is YYEKEE (reference sequence).

This clonotype came up a few times. The rearrangement uses TRBV15 and TRBJ2-2, with D maybe TRBD1 (5 bases). This CDR3 has 14 amino acids. The germline V gene has CDR1 LNHNV and CDR2 YYDKDF (reference sequence). Trimming removed 3 bases at V and 4 bases at J, with 9 bases between. The CDR3 reads CATSSRGFTGELFF. CDR3 DNA: TGTGCCACCAGCAGTAGGGGATTCACCGGGGAGCTGTTTTTT.

This clonotype occurred a few times. The chain employs TRBV12-3 or TRBV12-4 and TRBJ2-5, with D uncertain. The J call may be in error: the DNA end matches TRBJ2-7 better. This CDR3 region has 13 residues. The DNA of the CDR3 is TGTGCCAGCAGCAACGGTATCCTCTACGAGCAGTACTTC. Translating it yields CASSNGILYEQYF.

This clonotype was counted only a few times. V and J are TRBV6-5 and TRBJ2-1; 8 nucleotides line up with TRBD2. The CDR3 totals 17 residues. V lost 1 base to trimming and J lost 3 bases; unmatched junction nucleotides: 8. Germline lookup yields CDR1 MNHEY and CDR2 SVGAGI. CDR3 sequence: CASSYYLGLGNYNEQFF. The DNA for the CDR3 is TGTGCCAGCAGTTACTACTTGGGACTAGGTAACTACAATGAGCAGTTCTTC.

The chain couples TRBV2 to TRBJ2-3; D gene uncertain. The CDR3 consists of 13 residues. The germline gives CDR1 SNHLY, CDR2 FYNNEI. The V end lost 6 bases, the J end lost 0 bases, and 7 bases lay between the germline ends. The CDR3 sequence: CASRDGSTDTQYF. The CDR3 DNA sequence: TGTGCCAGCAGGGACGGCAGCACAGATACGCAGTATTTT.

The CDR3 DNA is TGCAGCGCTACAGGTGGAAACACCATATATTTT. It codes for CSATGGNTIYF. The chain joins TRBV29-1 to TRBJ1-3, with TRBD1 as a possible D gene (5 bases). CDR3 length equals 11 residues. Germline CDR1 SQVTM, CDR2 ANQGSEA. Trimming cost V 7 bases and J 3 bases, with 7 bases left between them. The complete variable domain, with remaining parts taken from reference TRBV29-1 and TRBJ1-3, reads SAVISQKPSRDICQRGTSLTIQCQVDSQVTMMFWYRQQPGQSLTLIATANQGSEATYESGFVIDKFPISRPNLTFSTLTVSNMSPEDSSIYLCSATGGNTIYFGEGSWLTVV.

This clonotype was seen only a few times. The chain carries TRBV29-1 and TRBJ2-6, with D maybe TRBD1 (6 bases). Germline V CDR1 and CDR2: SQVTM, ANQGSEA. Trimming stripped 4 bases from V and 0 bases from J, with 10 bases between. CDR3 length: 15 residues. CDR3 region: CSVGDRSSGANVLTF. The CDR3 coding sequence is TGCAGCGTTGGTGACAGGAGCTCTGGGGCCAACGTCCTGACTTTC.

This clonotype was counted once. The chain has TRBV7-2 and TRBJ2-1, with D possibly being TRBD2 (7 bases). Germline CDR1 SGHTA, CDR2 FQGNSA. The CDR3 consists of 15 residues. Trimming stripped 7 bases from V and 5 bases from J, with 18 bases between. The CDR3 reads CASTPVGGADNEQFF. The CDR3 nucleotides read TGTGCCAGCACCCCCGTAGGGGGGGCCGACAATGAGCAGTTCTTC.

This chain links TRBV25-1 with TRBJ1-1; D call uncertain. Deletions cut 2 bases from V and 8 bases from J, with 6 bases between. This CDR3 comprises 11 residues. The V gene's germline CDR1 is MGHDK and CDR2 SYGVNS. This chain's CDR3 is CASSEPPEAFF. CDR3 bases: TGTGCCAGCAGTGAACCCCCGGAAGCTTTCTTT.

This clonotype was recorded a few times. The chain recombines TRBV12-3 or TRBV12-4 with TRBJ2-5; TRBD2 is a possible D gene (5 bases). The CDR3 length is 13 residues. The ends were cut back, 6 bases at V and 3 bases at J, with 11 bases in the middle. DNA of the CDR3: TGTGCCAGCAGCCTTAGCGTGGAAGAGACCCAGTACTTC. It yields the protein CASSLSVEETQYF.

A few counts support this clonotype. CDR3 in DNA: TGTGCCACCAGTGTTGGGTCCTACAATCAGCCCCAGCATTTT. Its translation is CATSVGSYNQPQHF. This rearrangement joins TRBV24-1 to TRBJ1-5; the D is unclear. The V gene's germline CDR1 is KGHDR and CDR2 SFDVKD. The CDR3 contains 14 residues. V dropped 5 bases and J dropped 3 bases, with 10 bases sitting between them.